The present entry profiles one T cell receptor beta chain with its context. The antigen is unknown. The data were taken from a study of cytomegalovirus exposure and HLA in healthy donors. Broader study findings: Reports showed the classifier diagnosing cytomegalovirus status with high specificity and sensitivity.

A multiplex PCR was run with 60 Vbeta primers and 13 Jbeta primers. Only in-frame clones appear in the TCRdb table, and some are missing; sequencing was by immunoSEQ multiplex PCR. The sample contains some 170,000 clones, around 77% of which appear only once. The material sequenced was PBMCs. The TCR originated in a man in his fifties or sixties in good health and CMV-seronegative.

CDR3 protein: CASSVQEGTEAFF. In DNA, the CDR3 is TGTGCCAGCAGCGTGCAGGAGGGCACTGAAGCTTTCTTT. This chain connects TRBV9 to TRBJ1-1; the D is unclear. This CDR3 spans 13 amino acids. V lost 2 bases and J lost 4, with 9 bases in between. Germline V CDR1 and CDR2: SGDLS, YYNGEE.